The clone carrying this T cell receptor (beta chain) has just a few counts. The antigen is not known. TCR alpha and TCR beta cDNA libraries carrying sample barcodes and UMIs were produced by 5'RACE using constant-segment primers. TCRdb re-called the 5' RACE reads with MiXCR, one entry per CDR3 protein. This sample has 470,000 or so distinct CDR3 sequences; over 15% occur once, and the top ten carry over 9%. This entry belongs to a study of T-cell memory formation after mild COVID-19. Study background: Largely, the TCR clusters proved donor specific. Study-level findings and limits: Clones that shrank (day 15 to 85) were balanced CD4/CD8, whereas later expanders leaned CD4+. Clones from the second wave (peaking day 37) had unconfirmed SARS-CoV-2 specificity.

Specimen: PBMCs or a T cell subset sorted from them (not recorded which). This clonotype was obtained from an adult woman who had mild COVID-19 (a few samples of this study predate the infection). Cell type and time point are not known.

CDR3 amino acids: CASLLRGPLHF. The CDR3, as DNA: TGTGCCAGCCTGCTTCGAGGACCCCTCCACTTT. J is TRBJ1-6 and V is TRBV6-9; D gene unclear. This CDR3 has 11 residues. Between the trimmed V and J ends, which lost 8 bases and 12 bases, there was a span of 11 bases. Germline V gene data show CDR1 as MNHGY and CDR2 as SVAAGI.